The 3 T cell receptor beta chains below all came from one sample that was sequenced in a study of cytomegalovirus exposure and HLA in healthy donors. PCR employed 60 Vbeta and 13 Jbeta primers. Profiling relied on immunoSEQ multiplex PCR, and the TCRdb table lists in-frame clones only, not all of them. The sample lists about 180,000 clones; around 77% were seen once. Sequenced sample: PBMCs. All receptors derive from a man aged 55-75 years in good health and CMV-seronegative.

In regard to this clone: Compared with germline, one end of the junction differs, possibly owing to a read error. The chain links TRBV29-1 to TRBJ2-2; TRBD2 matches at 11 bases. This CDR3 is built from 15 residues. Germline V gene data show CDR1 as SQVTM and CDR2 as ANQGSEA. The CDR3, as DNA: TGCAGCGTCACCGGGACTAGCGGATCCACCGGGGAGCTGTTGTTT. Translation gives CSVTGTSGSTGELLF.

The genes are TRBV9 and TRBJ1-5; 9 bases are a match to TRBD1. This CDR3 has 18 residues. The germline gives CDR1 SGDLS, CDR2 YYNGEE. Losses at the gene ends were 1 base for V and 3 bases for J; bases not matched to a gene: 11. The CDR3 coding sequence is TGTGCCAGCAGCGTACCAGGGGGGGGACAGGGTGACAATCAGCCCCAGCATTTT. Protein sequence: CASSVPGGGQGDNQPQHF. Together with reference TRBV9 and TRBJ1-5, the CDR3 gives the full variable domain: DSGVTQTPKHLITATGQRVTLRCSPRSGDLSVYWYQQSLDQGLQFLIQYYNGEERAKGNILERFSAQQFPDLHSELNLSSLELGDSALYFCASSVPGGGQGDNQPQHFGDGTRLSIL.

The chain has TRBV19 and TRBJ2-5, with D unresolved. V was trimmed by 6 bases and J by 4 bases, leaving 15 bases between them. The CDR3 totals 14 residues. The V gene's germline CDR1 is LNHDA and CDR2 SQIVND (reference sequence). In nucleotides, the CDR3 is TGTGCCAGTAGCCCCTCGACCCTAGGAGAGACCCAGTACTTC. Translation gives CASSPSTLGETQYF.